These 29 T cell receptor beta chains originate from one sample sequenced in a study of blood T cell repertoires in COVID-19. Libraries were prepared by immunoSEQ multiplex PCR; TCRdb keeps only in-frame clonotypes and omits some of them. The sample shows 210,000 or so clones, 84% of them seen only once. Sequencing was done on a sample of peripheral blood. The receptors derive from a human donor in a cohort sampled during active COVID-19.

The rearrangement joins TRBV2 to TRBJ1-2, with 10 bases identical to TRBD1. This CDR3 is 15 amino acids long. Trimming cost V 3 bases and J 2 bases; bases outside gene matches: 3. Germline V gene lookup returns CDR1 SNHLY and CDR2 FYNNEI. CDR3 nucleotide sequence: TGTGCCAGCAGTGATAGGACAGGGGGGAACTATGGCTACACCTTC. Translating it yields CASSDRTGGNYGYTF.

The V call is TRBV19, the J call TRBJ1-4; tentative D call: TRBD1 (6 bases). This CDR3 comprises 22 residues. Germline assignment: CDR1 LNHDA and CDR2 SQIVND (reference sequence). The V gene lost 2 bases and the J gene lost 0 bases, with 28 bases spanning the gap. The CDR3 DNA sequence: TGTGCCAGTAGTATACCTCGCTACCACACAGGGACGAATTCACCAACTAATGAAAAACTGTTTTTT. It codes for CASSIPRYHTGTNSPTNEKLFF.

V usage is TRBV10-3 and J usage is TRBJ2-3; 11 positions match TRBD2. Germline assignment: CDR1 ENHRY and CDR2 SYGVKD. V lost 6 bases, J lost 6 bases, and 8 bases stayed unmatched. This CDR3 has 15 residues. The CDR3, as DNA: TGTGCCATCAGCGAACTAGCGGGAGTGGGGGATACGCAGTATTTT. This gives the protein CAISELAGVGDTQYF.

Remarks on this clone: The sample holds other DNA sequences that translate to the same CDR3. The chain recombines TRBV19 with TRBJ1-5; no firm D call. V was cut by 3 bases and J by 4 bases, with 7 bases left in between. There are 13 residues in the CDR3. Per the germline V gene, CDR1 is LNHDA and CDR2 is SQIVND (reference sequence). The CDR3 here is CASSMRGNQPQHF. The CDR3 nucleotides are TGTGCCAGTAGTATGCGGGGAAATCAGCCCCAGCATTTT.

The CDR3 protein is CASRSGGRTGNTIYF. The CDR3 coding sequence is TGTGCCAGCCGCAGCGGCGGCCGAACTGGAAACACCATATATTTT. V is TRBV6-5 and J is TRBJ1-3; D call uncertain. The CDR3 is 15 amino acids. Germline CDR1 and CDR2: MNHEY and SVGAGI. The germline V and J ends were trimmed by 8 bases and 2 bases, with 16 bases remaining between them.

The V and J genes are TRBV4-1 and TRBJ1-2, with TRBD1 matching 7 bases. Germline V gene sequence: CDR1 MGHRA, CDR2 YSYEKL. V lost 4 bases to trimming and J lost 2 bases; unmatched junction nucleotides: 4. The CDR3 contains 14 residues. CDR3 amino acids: CASSLLTGNYGYTF. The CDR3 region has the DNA TGCGCCAGCAGCCTCCTGACAGGGAACTATGGCTACACCTTC.

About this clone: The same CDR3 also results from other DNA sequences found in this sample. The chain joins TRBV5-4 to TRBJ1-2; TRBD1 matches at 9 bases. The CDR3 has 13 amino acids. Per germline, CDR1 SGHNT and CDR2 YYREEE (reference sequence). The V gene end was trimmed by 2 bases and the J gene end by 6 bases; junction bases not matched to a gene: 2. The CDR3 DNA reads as TGTGCCAGCAGCTTAACAGGGGGCGATGGCTACACCTTC. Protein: CASSLTGGDGYTF. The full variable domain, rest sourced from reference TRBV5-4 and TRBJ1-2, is ETGVTQSPTHLIKTRGQQVTLRCSSQSGHNTVSWYQQALGQGPQFIFQYYREEENGRGNFPPRFSGLQFPNYSSELNVNALELDDSALYLCASSLTGGDGYTFGSGTRLTVV.

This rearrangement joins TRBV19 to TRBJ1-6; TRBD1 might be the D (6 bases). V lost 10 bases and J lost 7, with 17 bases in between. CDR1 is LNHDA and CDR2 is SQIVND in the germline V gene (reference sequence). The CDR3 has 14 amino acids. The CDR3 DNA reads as TGTGCCACCCGGGGTGGACAGACCAATTCACCCCTCCACTTT. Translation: CATRGGQTNSPLHF.

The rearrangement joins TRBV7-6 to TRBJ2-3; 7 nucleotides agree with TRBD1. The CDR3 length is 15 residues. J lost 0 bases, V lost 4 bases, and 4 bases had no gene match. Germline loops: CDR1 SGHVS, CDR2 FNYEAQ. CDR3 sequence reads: CASSSGQYSTDTQYF. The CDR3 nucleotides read TGTGCCAGCAGCTCGGGACAGTACAGCACAGATACGCAGTATTTT.

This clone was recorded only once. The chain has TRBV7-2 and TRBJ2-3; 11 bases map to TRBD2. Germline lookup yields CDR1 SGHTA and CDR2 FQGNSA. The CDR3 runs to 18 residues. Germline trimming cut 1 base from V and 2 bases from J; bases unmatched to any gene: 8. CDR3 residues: CASSLDSIAGGYTDTQYF. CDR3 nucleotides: TGTGCCAGCAGCTTAGACTCGATAGCGGGAGGGTACACAGATACGCAGTATTTT.

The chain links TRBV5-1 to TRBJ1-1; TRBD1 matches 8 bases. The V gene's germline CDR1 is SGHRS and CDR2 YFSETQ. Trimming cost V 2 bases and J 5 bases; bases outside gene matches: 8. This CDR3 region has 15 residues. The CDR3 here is CASSLRTGIDTEAFF. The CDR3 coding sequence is TGCGCCAGCAGCTTACGGACAGGGATTGATACTGAAGCTTTCTTT.

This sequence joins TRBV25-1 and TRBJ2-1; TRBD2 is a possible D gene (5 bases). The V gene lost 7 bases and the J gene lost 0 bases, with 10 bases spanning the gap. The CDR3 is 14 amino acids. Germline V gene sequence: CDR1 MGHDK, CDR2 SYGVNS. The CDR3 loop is CASTPRDSYNEQFF. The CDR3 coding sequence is TGTGCCAGCACCCCACGGGACTCCTACAATGAGCAGTTCTTC. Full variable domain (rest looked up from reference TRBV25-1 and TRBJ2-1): EADIYQTPRYLVIGTGKKITLECSQTMGHDKMYWYQQDPGMELHLIHYSYGVNSTEKGDLSSESTVSRIRTEHFPLTLESARPSHTSQYLCASTPRDSYNEQFFGPGTRLTVL.

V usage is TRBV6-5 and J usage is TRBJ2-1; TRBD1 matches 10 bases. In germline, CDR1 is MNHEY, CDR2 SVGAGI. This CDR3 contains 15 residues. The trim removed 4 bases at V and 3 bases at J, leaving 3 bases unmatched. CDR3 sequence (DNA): TGTGCCAGCAGTTCCGGGACAGGGGTCTACAATGAGCAGTTCTTC. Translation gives CASSSGTGVYNEQFF.

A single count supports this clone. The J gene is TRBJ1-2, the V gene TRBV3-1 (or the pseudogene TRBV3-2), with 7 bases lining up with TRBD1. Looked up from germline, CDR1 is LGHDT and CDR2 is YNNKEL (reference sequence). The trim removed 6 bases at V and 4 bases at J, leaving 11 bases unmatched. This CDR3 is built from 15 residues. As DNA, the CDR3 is TGTGCCAGCAGAGCCGGGACAGCGGCAGGCTATGGCTACACCTTC. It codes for CASRAGTAAGYGYTF.

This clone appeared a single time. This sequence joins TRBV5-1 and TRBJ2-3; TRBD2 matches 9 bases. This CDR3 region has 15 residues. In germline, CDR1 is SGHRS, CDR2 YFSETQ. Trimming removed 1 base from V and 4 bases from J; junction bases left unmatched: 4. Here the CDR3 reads CASSLSSGISDTQYF. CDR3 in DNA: TGCGCCAGCAGCTTGTCTAGCGGGATATCAGATACGCAGTATTTT.

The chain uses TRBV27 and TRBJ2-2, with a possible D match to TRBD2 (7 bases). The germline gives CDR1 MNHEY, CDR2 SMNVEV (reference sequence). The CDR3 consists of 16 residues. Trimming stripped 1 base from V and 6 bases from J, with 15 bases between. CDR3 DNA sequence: TGTGCCAGCAGTTTATTAGGGGGGGCTAGGGCCGGGGAGCTGTTTTTT. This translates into CASSLLGGARAGELFF.

The CDR3 protein is CASSLDRGREKLFF. The CDR3 nucleotides are TGTGCCAGCAGCTTAGACAGGGGGCGCGAAAAACTGTTTTTT. The J gene is TRBJ1-4, the V gene TRBV9, with TRBD1 matching over 10 bases. Germline V CDR1 and CDR2: SGDLS, YYNGEE. The CDR3 spans 14 residues. V gave up 4 bases and J gave up 8 bases; unmatched junction bases: 5.

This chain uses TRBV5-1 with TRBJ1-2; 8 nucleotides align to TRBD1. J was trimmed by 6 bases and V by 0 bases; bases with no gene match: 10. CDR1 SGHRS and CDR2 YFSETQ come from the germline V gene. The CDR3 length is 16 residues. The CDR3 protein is CASSLGWGPGGDGYTF. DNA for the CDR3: TGCGCCAGCAGCTTGGGCTGGGGTCCAGGGGGCGATGGCTACACCTTC.

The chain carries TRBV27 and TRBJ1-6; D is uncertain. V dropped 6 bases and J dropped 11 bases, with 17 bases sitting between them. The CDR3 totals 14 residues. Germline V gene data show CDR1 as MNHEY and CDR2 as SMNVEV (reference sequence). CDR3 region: CASSAPGSFTPLHF. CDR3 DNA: TGTGCCAGCAGCGCCCCGGGTAGTTTTACACCCCTCCACTTT.

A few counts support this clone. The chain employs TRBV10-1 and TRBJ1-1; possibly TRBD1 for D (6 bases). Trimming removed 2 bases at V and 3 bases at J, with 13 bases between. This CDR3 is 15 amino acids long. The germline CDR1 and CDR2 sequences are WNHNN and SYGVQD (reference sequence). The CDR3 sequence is CASSERTPGDTEAFF. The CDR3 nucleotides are TGCGCCAGCAGTGAGAGGACCCCAGGGGACACTGAAGCTTTCTTT.

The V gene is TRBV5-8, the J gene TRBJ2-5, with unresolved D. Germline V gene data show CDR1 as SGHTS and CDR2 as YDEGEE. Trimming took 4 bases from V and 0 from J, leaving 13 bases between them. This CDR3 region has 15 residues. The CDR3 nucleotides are TGTGCCAGCAGCCGGGTTTTTCAGTACCAAGAGACCCAGTACTTC. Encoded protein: CASSRVFQYQETQYF.

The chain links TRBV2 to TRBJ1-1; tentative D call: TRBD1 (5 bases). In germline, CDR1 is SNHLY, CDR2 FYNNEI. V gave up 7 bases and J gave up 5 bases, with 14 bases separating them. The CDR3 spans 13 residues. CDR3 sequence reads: CASTRGEVTEAFF. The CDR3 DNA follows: TGTGCCAGCACTCGGGGGGAGGTGACTGAAGCTTTCTTT.

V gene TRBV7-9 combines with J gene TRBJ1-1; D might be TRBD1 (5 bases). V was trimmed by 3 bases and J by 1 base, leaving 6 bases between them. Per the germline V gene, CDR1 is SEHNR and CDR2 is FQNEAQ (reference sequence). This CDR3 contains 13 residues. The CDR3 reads CASSLTENTEAFF. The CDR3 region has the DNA TGTGCCAGCAGCTTGACAGAGAACACTGAAGCTTTCTTT.

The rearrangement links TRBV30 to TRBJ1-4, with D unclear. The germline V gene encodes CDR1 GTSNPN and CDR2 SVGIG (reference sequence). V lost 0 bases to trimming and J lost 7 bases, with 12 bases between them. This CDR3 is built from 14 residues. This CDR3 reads CAWSVLLRGEKLFF. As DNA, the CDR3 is TGTGCCTGGAGTGTACTACTCCGGGGTGAAAAACTGTTTTTT.

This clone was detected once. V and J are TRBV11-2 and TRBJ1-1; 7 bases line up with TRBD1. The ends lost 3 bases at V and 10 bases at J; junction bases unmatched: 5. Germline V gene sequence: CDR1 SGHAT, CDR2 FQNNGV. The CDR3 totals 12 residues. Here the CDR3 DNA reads TGTGCCAGCAGCTTTATGACAGGGAGAGCTTTCTTT. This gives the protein CASSFMTGRAFF.

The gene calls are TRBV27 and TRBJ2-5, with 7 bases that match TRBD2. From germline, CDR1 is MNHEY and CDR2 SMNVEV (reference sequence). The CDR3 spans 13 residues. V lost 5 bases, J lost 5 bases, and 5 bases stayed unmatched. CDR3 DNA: TGTGCCAGCAGTCCGAGCGGGATCGAGACCCAGTACTTC. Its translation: CASSPSGIETQYF.

CDR3 residues: CASRRRGLGGANVLTF. The CDR3 DNA reads TGTGCCAGCAGGCGGAGGGGGCTTGGTGGGGCCAACGTCCTGACTTTC. This chain uses TRBV27 with TRBJ2-6, with a weak D call TRBD1 (7 bases). V was cut by 6 bases and J by 3 bases, with 15 bases left in between. Germline V lookup: CDR1 MNHEY, CDR2 SMNVEV (reference sequence). The length of the CDR3 is 16 residues.

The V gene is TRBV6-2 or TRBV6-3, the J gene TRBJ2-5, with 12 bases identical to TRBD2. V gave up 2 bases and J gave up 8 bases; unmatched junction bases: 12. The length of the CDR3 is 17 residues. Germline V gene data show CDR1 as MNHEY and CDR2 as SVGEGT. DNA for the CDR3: TGTGCCAGCAGTTACGCCTCCCTAGCGGGGGGGCGTTCTACCCAGTACTTC. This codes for CASSYASLAGGRSTQYF.

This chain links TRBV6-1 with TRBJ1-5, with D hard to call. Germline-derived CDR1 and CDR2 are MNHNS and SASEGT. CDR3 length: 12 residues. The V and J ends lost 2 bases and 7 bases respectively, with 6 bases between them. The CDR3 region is CASSELLQPQHF. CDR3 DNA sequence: TGTGCCAGCAGTGAACTGTTGCAGCCCCAGCATTTT.